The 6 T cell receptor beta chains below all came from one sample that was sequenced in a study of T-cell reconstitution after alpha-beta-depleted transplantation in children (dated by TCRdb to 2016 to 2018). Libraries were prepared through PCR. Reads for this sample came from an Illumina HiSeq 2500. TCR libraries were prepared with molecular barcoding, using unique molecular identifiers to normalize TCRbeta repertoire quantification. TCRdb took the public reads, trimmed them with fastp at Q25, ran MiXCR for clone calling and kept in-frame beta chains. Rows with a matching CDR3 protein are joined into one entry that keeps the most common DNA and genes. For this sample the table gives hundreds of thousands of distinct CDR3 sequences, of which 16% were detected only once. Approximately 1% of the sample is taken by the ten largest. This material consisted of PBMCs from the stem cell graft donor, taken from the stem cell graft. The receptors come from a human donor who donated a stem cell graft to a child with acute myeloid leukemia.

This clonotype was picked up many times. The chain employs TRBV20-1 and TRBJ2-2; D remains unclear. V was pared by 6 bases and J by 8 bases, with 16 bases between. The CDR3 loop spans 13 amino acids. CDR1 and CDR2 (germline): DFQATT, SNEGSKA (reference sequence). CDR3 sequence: CSARYTVGGELFF. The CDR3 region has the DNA TGCAGTGCACGTTACACCGTAGGGGGGGAGCTGTTTTTT.

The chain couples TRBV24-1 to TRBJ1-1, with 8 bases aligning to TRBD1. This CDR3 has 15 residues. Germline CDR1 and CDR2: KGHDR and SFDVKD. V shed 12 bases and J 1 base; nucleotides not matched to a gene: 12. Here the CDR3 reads CAPHRQGIANTEAFF. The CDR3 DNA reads TGTGCCCCGCACCGACAGGGGATTGCGAACACTGAAGCTTTCTTT.

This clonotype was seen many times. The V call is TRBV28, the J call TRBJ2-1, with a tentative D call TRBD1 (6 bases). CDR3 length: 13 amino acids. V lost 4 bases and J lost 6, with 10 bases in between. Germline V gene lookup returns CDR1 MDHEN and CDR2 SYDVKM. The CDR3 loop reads CASSSGQSNEQFF. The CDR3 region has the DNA TGTGCCAGCAGTTCGGGACAATCCAATGAGCAGTTCTTC.

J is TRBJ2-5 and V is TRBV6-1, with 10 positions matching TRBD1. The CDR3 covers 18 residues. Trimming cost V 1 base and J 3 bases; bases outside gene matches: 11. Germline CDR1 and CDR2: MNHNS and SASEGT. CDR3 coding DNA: TGTGCCAGCAGTGAAGATGGGACAGGGGATTTTGGGGAAGAGACCCAGTACTTC. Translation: CASSEDGTGDFGEETQYF.

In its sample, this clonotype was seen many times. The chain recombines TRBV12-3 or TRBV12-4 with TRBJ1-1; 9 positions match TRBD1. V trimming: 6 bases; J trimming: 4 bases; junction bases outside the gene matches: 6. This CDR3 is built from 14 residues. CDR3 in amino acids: CASSLRQGGTEAFF. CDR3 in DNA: TGTGCCAGCAGCCTCAGACAGGGGGGCACTGAAGCTTTCTTT.

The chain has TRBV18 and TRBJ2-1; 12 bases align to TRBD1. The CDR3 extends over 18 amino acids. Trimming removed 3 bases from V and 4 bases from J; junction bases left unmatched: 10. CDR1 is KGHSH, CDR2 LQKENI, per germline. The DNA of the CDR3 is TGTGCCAGCTCACCTTTCCCTCCGGGACAGGGGGCATACAATGAGCAGTTCTTC. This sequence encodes CASSPFPPGQGAYNEQFF.